This TCR beta chain was retrieved from a study of neoadjuvant anti-PD-1 for oral cavity cancer. This sample's time point: after neoadjuvant nivolumab, at surgical resection. This table comes from immunoSEQ multiplex PCR, and its TCRdb copy is limited to in-frame clones, with some not included. The repertoire holds 73,000 or so clones, with 85% as singletons. The material sequenced was PBMCs, taken after nivolumab (anti-PD-1) treatment. This receptor was obtained from a person between 40 and 85 years old with oral cavity squamous cell carcinoma.

Written as DNA, the CDR3 is TGTGCCAGCAGCTTCGGACAGACCGTTTATGGCTACACCTTC. It yields the protein CASSFGQTVYGYTF. The chain recombines TRBV7-9 with TRBJ1-2; possible D gene TRBD1, 6 bases. This CDR3 region has 14 residues. Germline V CDR1 and CDR2: SEHNR, FQNEAQ (reference sequence). Trimming took off 3 bases at V and 5 bases at J, with 13 bases between the two ends.